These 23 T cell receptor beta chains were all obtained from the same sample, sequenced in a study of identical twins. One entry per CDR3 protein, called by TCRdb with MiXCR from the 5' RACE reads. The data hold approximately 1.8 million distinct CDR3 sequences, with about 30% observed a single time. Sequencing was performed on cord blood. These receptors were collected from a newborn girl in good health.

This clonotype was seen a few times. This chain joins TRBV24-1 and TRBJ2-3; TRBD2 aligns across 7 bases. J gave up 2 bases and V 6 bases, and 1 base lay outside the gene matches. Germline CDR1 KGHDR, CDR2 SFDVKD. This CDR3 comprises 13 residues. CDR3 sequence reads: CATSTSATDTQYF. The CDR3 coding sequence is TGTGCCACCAGTACTAGCGCCACAGATACGCAGTATTTT.

This CDR3 reads CATSRERLAGVRADTQYF. The CDR3 coding sequence is TGTGCCACCAGCAGAGAAAGGCTAGCGGGAGTTCGAGCAGATACGCAGTATTTT. The chain joins TRBV15 to TRBJ2-3; 10 bases are shared with TRBD2. V gave up 0 bases and J gave up 4 bases; unmatched junction bases: 10. CDR1 is LNHNV, CDR2 YYDKDF, per germline (reference sequence). The CDR3 runs 18 residues.

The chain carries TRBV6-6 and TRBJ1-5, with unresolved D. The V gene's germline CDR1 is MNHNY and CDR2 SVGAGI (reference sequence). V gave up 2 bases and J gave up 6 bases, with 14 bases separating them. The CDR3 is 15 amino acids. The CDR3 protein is CASSYTAGRSQPQHF. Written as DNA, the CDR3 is TGTGCCAGCAGTTACACGGCCGGAAGGAGTCAGCCCCAGCATTTT.

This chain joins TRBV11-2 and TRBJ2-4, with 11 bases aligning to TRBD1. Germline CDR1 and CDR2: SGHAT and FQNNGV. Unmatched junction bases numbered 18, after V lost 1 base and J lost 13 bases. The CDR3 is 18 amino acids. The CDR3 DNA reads TGTGCCAGCAGCTTAGGGAACCTCGGGACAGGGGGTTACAATGAGCAGTACTTC. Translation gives CASSLGNLGTGGYNEQYF.

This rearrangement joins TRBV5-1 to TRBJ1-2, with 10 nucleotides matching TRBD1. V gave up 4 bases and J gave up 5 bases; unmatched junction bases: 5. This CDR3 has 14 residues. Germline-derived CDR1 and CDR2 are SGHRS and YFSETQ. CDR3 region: CASSKGQGRYGYTF. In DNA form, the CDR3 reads TGCGCCAGCAGCAAGGGACAGGGGCGTTATGGCTACACCTTC. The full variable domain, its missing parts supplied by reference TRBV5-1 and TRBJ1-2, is KAGVTQTPRYLIKTRGQQVTLSCSPISGHRSVSWYQQTPGQGLQFLFEYFSETQRNKGNFPGRFSGRQFSNSRSEMNVSTLELGDSALYLCASSKGQGRYGYTFGSGTRLTVV.

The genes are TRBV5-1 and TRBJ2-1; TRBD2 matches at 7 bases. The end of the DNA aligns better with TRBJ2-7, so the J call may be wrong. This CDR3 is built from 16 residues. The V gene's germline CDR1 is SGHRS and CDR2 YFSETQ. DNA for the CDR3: TGCGCCAGCAGCTCTCGACTAGCCCTCTCCTACAATGAGCAGTACTTC. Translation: CASSSRLALSYNEQYF.

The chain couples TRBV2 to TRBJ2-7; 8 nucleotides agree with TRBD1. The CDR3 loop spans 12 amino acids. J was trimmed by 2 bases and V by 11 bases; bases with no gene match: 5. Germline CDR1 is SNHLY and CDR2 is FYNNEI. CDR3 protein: CAGQTGAYEQYF. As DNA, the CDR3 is TGTGCCGGCCAGACAGGGGCCTACGAGCAGTACTTC.

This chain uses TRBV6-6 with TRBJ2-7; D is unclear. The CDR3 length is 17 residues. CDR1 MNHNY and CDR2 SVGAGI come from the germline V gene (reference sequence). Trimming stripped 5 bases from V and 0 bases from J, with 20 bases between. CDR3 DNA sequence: TGTGCCAGCAGTCAACTGCCTGTAGGTCAGACCTCCTACGAGCAGTACTTC. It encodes CASSQLPVGQTSYEQYF.

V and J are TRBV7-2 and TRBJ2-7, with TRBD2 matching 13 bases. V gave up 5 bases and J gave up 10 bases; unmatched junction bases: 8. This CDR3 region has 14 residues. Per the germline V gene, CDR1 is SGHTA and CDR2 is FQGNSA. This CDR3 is CASSPGLAGIDQYF. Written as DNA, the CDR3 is TGTGCCAGCAGCCCGGGACTAGCGGGAATAGACCAGTACTTC.

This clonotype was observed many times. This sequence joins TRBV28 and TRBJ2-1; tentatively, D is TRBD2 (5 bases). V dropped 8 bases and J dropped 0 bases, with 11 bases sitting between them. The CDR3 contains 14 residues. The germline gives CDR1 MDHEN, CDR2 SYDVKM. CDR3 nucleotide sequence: TGTGCCAGCCGTGGACTTAACTCCTACAATGAGCAGTTCTTC. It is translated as CASRGLNSYNEQFF.

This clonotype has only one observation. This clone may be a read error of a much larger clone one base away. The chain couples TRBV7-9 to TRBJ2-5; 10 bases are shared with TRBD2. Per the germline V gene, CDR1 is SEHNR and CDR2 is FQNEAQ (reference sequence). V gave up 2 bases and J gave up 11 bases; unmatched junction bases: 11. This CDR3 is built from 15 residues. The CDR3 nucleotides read TGTGCCAGCAGCTTAATCGCTAGCGGGAGCAATGAGCAGTACTTC. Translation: CASSLIASGSNEQYF.

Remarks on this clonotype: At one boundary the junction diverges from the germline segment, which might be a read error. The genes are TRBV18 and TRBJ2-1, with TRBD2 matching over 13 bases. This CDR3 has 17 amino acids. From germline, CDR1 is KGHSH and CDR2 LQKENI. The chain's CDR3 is CVSSPRGLAGPYNEQFF. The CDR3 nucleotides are TGTGTCAGCTCACCACGGGGACTAGCGGGACCCTACAATGAGCAGTTCTTC.

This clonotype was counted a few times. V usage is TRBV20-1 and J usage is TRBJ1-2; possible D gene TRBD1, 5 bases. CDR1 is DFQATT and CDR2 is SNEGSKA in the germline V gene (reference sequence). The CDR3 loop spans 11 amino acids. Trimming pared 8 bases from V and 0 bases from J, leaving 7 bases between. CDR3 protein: CSPGANYGYTF. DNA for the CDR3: TGCAGTCCGGGGGCTAACTATGGCTACACCTTC.

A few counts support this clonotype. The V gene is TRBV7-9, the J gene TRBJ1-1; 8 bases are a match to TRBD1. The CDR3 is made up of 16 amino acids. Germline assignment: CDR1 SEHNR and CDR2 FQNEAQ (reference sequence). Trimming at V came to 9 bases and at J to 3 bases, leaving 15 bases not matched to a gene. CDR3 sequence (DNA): TGTGCCAGTCGACCCCGTGGGGACAGGTCCCACACTGAAGCTTTCTTT. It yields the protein CASRPRGDRSHTEAFF.

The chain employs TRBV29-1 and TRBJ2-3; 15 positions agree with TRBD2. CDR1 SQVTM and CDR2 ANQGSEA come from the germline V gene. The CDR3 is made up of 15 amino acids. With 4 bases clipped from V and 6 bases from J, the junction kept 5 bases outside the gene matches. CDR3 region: CSVAGTSGRRDTQYF. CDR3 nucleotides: TGCAGCGTTGCAGGGACTAGCGGGAGGAGGGATACGCAGTATTTT.

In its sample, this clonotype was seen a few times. The CDR3 region has the DNA TGTGCCAGCAGCTTAGATCCGGGCCCGAGATCCACAGATACGCAGTATTTT. It encodes CASSLDPGPRSTDTQYF. This chain joins TRBV7-7 and TRBJ2-3; D unresolved. V gave up 1 base and J gave up 2 bases, with 16 bases separating them. CDR3 size: 17 residues. Germline V CDR1 and CDR2: SSHAT, FNYEAQ (reference sequence).

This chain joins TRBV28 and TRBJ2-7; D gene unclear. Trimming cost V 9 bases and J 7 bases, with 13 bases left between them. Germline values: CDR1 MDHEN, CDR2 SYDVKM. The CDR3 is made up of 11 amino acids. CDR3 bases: TGTGCCAGTTTCCCCCCGTGGGAGCAGTACTTC. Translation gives CASFPPWEQYF. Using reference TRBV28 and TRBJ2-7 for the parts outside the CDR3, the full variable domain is DVKVTQSSRYLVKRTGEKVFLECVQDMDHENMFWYRQDPGLGLRLIYFSYDVKMKEKGDIPEGYSVSREKKERFSLILESASTNQTSMYLCASFPPWEQYFGPGTRLTVT.

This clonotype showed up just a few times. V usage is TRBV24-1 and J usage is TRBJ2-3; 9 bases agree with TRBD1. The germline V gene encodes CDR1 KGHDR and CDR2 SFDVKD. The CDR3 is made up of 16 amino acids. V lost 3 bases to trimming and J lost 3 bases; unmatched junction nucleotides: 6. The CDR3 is CATSDPTGGETDTQYF. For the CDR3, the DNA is TGTGCCACCAGTGATCCGACAGGGGGGGAAACAGATACGCAGTATTTT.

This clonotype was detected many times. CDR3 protein: CASSLLRANYGYTF. The CDR3 DNA reads as TGTGCCAGCAGTTTATTGAGGGCTAACTATGGCTACACCTTC. The chain carries TRBV28 and TRBJ1-2; D remains ambiguous. V was shortened by 1 base and J by 0 bases, with 6 bases between the two germline ends. CDR1 is MDHEN, CDR2 SYDVKM, per germline. CDR3 length: 14 amino acids.

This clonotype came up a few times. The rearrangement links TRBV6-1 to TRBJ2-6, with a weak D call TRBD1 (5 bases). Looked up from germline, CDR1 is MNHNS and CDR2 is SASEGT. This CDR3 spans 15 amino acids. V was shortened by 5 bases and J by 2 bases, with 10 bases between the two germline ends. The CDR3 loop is CASSSQGTGANVLTF. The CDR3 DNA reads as TGTGCCAGCAGTTCCCAGGGTACTGGGGCCAACGTCCTGACTTTC.

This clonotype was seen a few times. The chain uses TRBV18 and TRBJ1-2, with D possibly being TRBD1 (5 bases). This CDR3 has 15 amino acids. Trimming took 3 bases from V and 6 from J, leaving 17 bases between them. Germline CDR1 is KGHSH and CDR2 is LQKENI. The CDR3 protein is CASSPERAAGHGYTF. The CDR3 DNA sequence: TGTGCCAGCTCACCGGAAAGGGCAGCGGGGCATGGCTACACCTTC. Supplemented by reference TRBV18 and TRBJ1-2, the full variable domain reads NAGVMQNPRHLVRRRGQEARLRCSPMKGHSHVYWYRQLPEEGLKFMVYLQKENIIDESGMPKERFSAEFPKEGPSILRIQQVVRGDSAAYFCASSPERAAGHGYTFGSGTRLTVV.

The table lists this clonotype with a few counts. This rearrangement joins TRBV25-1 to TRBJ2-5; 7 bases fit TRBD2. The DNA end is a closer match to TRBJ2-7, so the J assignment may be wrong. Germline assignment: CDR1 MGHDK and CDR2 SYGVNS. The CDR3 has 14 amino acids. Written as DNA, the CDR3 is TGTGCCAGCAGTGAATGGACGGGGGGCTACGAGCAGTACTTC. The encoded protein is CASSEWTGGYEQYF.

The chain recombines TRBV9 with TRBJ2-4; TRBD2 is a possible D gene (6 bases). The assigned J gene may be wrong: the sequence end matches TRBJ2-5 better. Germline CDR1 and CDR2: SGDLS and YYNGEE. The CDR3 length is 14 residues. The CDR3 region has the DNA TGTGCCAGCAGCGCCTCCGGTGCGGGGCAGACCCAGTACTTC. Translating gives CASSASGAGQTQYF.